The text below deals with one T cell receptor beta chain. How the authors handled the data: Reference gene primer amplification yielded estimated nucleated cell counts. Data came from immunoSEQ multiplex PCR; TCRdb stores just in-frame clones and leaves some out. D and trimming come from the DNA, and the V and J calls and clone size come from that table. The data show 72,000 or so clones, with about 80% seen just once and about 18% held by the top ten. Trimming cost V 0 bases and J 2 bases; bases outside gene matches: 9. CDR1 is KGHSH, CDR2 LQKENI, per germline. CDR3 length equals 20 residues. These data belong to a study of blood T cell repertoires in COVID-19. Study context: COVID-19 samples collected from the United States, Italy and Spain covered acute and convalescent phases. Nucleic acid was either cDNA or gDNA, and it came from T cells, B-cell-depleted T cells, or PBMCs.

The chain employs TRBV18 and TRBJ2-1, with TRBD2 matching 14 bases. The sequencing input was peripheral blood. This TCR derives from a man aged 65-85 years who had recovered from COVID-19. CDR3 nucleotide sequence: TGTGCCAGCTCACCACCGCCCGGGACTAGCGGGAGTAGGGCCTACAATGAGCAGTTCTTC. It codes for CASSPPPGTSGSRAYNEQFF.